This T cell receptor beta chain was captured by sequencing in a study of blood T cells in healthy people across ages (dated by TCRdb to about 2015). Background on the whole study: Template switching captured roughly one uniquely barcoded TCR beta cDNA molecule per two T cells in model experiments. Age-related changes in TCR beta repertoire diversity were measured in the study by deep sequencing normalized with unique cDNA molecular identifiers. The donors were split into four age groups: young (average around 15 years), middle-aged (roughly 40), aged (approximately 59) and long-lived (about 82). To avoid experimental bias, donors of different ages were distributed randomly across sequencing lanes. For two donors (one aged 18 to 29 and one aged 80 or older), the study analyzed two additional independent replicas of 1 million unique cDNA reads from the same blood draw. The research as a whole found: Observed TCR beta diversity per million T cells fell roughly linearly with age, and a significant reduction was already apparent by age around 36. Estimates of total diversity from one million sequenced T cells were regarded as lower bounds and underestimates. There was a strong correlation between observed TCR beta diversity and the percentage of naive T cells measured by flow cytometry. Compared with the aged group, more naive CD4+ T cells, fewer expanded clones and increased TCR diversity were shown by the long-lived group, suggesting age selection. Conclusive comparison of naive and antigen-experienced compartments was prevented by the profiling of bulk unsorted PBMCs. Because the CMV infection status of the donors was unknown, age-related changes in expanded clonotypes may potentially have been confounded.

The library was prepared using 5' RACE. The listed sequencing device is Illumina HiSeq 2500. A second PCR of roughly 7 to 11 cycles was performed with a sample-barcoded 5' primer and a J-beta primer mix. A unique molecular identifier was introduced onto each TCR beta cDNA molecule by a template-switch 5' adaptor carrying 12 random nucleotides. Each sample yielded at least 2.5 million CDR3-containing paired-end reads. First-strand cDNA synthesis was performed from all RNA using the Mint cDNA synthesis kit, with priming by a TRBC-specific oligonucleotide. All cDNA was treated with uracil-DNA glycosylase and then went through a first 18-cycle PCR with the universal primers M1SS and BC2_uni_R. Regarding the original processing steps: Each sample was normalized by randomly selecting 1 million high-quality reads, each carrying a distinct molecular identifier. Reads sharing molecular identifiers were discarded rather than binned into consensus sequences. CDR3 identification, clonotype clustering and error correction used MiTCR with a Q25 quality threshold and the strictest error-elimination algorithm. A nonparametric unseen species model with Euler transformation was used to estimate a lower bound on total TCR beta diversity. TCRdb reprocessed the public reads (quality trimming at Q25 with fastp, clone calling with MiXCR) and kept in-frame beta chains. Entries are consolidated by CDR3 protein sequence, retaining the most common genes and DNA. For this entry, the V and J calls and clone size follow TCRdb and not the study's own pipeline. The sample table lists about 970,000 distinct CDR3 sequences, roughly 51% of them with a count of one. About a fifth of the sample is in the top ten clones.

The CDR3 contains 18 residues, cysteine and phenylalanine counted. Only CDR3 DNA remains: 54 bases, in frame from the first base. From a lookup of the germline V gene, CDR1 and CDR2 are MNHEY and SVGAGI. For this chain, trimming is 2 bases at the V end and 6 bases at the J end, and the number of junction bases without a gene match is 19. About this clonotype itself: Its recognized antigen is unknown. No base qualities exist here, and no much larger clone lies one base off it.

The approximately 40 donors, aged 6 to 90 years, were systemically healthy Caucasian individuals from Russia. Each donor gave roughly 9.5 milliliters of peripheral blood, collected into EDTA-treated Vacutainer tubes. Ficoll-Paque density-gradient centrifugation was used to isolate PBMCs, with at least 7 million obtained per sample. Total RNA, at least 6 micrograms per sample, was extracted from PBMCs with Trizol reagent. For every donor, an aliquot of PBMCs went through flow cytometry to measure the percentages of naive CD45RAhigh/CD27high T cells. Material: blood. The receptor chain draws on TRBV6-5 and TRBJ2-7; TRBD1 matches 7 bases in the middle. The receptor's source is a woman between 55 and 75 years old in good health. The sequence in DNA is TGTGCCAGCAGTTACGGGACAGCAGGGAATAGCGCAAGCAGCGAGCAGTACTTC. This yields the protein CASSYGTAGNSASSEQYF.